This entry is about one TCR beta chain. Its target is not known. The data were obtained in a study of OX40 agonist ivuxolimab in advanced cancers. As for the study in general: Three dose-escalation patients had partial responses: one with hepatocellular carcinoma and two with cutaneous melanoma.

The germline V gene has CDR1 MNHNS and CDR2 SASEGT. This CDR3 comprises 13 residues. V lost 5 bases and J lost 5, with 13 bases in between. Produced via immunoSEQ multiplex PCR; TCRdb's table is partial and in-frame only. The sample lists more than 40,000 clones; 80% to 90% were seen once. Study-wide results and caveats: Still undetermined is the antigen specificity of the expanded peripheral T cells. Clones of CD4+ and CD8+ blood T cells grew by week 6 at doses of 0.1 to 3.0 mg/kg.

This TCR was sampled from an adult with an advanced solid tumor such as melanoma, head and neck, liver or kidney cancer. This chain uses TRBV6-1 with TRBJ2-7; D might be TRBD1 (6 bases). This sample comprised CD4+ or CD8+ T cells sorted from blood, obtained in a trial of the OX40 agonist ivuxolimab. CDR3 coding DNA: TGTGCCAGCAGTCCACAGGGTCCCAACGAGCAGTACTTC. Amino acids: CASSPQGPNEQYF.